Sequencing of this TCR beta chain was carried out in a study of T cell responses to AZD1222 COVID-19 vaccine. Study-wide findings and caveats: Vaccine-associated CD4 TCRs spanned spike, dominant at 160-218 and 743-854. Breadth and depth of Spike-specific TCRs rose after two AZD1222 doses. Within unmutated variant regions lay the reported targets of nearly half of spike-specific TCRs.

Points on this clone: Its cognate antigen is unknown.

Using immunoSEQ multiplex PCR, the repertoire was profiled, and TCRdb retains in-frame clones only, with some absent. The sample has around 67,000 clones, 80% to 85% seen once. The source is an adult in good health. The sequenced sample was peripheral blood, obtained on day 0 of AZD1222 vaccination.

The CDR3: CAWSVRRVGETQYF. CDR3 coding DNA: TGTGCCTGGAGTGTACGGAGGGTGGGAGAGACCCAGTACTTC. This rearrangement joins TRBV30 to TRBJ2-5; tentative D call: TRBD2 (6 bases). Germline V gene lookup returns CDR1 GTSNPN and CDR2 SVGIG (reference sequence). The CDR3 is made up of 14 amino acids. Trimming shortened V by 0 bases and J by 4 bases, and 12 bases separated the two germline ends.